These 21 T cell receptor beta chains were all obtained from the same sample, sequenced in a study of blood T cells in healthy people across ages. The authors ran a second PCR of roughly 7 to 11 cycles using a sample-barcoded 5' primer and a J-beta primer mix. TCRdb fed the 5' RACE reads into MiXCR, producing one record per CDR3 protein. The sample lists about 1.4 million distinct CDR3 sequences, approximately 60% seen once, with over 6.5% in the top ten. The sample consisted of blood. These receptors were obtained from a man aged 18-30 years in good health.

The J gene is TRBJ2-5, the V gene TRBV6-1; TRBD1 matches 7 bases. Germline V gene data show CDR1 as MNHNS and CDR2 as SASEGT. V lost 11 bases to trimming and J lost 2 bases; unmatched junction nucleotides: 11. The CDR3 length is 14 residues. CDR3 nucleotides: TGTGCCGGTTCCCGGGACAGAGCACAAGAGACCCAGTACTTC. It specifies CAGSRDRAQETQYF.

The chain couples TRBV4-1 to TRBJ2-1; 11 nucleotides match TRBD2. Per the germline V gene, CDR1 is MGHRA and CDR2 is YSYEKL. The CDR3 length is 16 residues. J gave up 6 bases and V 5 bases, and 9 bases lay outside the gene matches. The CDR3 DNA reads as TGCGCCAGCAGCTACGATGGGACTAGCGGCAGCAATGAGCAGTTCTTC. Its translation: CASSYDGTSGSNEQFF.

The chain links TRBV11-2 to TRBJ2-1; 9 nucleotides agree with TRBD1. There are 13 residues in the CDR3. Trimming cost V 6 bases and J 8 bases; bases outside gene matches: 5. Germline lookup yields CDR1 SGHAT and CDR2 FQNNGV. The CDR3 loop reads CASRGQGIHEQFF. The CDR3 region has the DNA TGTGCCAGCAGAGGACAGGGGATCCATGAGCAGTTCTTC.

The V call is TRBV4-1, the J call TRBJ2-1, with D tentatively TRBD1 or TRBD2 (6 bases each). Germline CDR1 and CDR2: MGHRA and YSYEKL. Trimming removed 1 base at V and 3 bases at J, with 13 bases between. The CDR3 runs 16 residues. This CDR3 reads CASSQVPGALYNEQFF. In DNA form, the CDR3 reads TGCGCCAGCAGCCAAGTCCCGGGGGCCCTCTACAATGAGCAGTTCTTC.

This chain joins TRBV20-1 and TRBJ2-5, with D uncertain. The J call may not be correct, given that the DNA end is closer to TRBJ2-7. This CDR3 region has 15 residues. CDR1 and CDR2 (germline): DFQATT, SNEGSKA (reference sequence). In nucleotides, the CDR3 is TGCAGTGCTCAACCCCTCGGTGGGTCTCTGGACGAGCAGTACTTC. Translating gives CSAQPLGGSLDEQYF.

V gene TRBV6-6 combines with J gene TRBJ1-2; 7 bases match TRBD1. Trimming at V came to 9 bases and at J to 5 bases, leaving 9 bases not matched to a gene. CDR3 length: 13 amino acids. Germline CDR1 is MNHNY and CDR2 is SVGAGI (reference sequence). Here the CDR3 reads CASRDRPPYGYTF. CDR3 DNA sequence: TGTGCCAGTCGGGACAGACCTCCTTATGGCTACACCTTC.

The rearrangement uses TRBV2 and TRBJ1-2, with a weak D call TRBD1 (6 bases). Germline V lookup: CDR1 SNHLY, CDR2 FYNNEI. Trimming took off 4 bases at V and 8 bases at J, with 23 bases between the two ends. The CDR3 extends over 16 amino acids. The CDR3 sequence is CASSVQGVKGPWGYTF. The CDR3 coding sequence is TGTGCCAGCAGTGTACAGGGCGTTAAGGGACCTTGGGGCTACACCTTC.

Only a few counts were recorded for this clonotype. V gene TRBV5-6 combines with J gene TRBJ2-1; 8 bases fit TRBD2. This CDR3 contains 14 residues. Germline values: CDR1 SGHDT, CDR2 YYEEEE. V lost 2 bases and J lost 7; bases outside the gene matches: 5. In DNA, the CDR3 is TGTGCCAGCAGCTTCCGGCGGGGGGCAAATGAGCAGTTCTTC. This sequence encodes CASSFRRGANEQFF.

A few counts support this clonotype. The chain links TRBV20-1 to TRBJ1-2; possible D gene TRBD1, 6 bases. V was clipped by 3 bases and J by 8 bases, with 19 bases between them. The CDR3 loop spans 14 amino acids. Germline V lookup: CDR1 DFQATT, CDR2 SNEGSKA (reference sequence). The CDR3 sequence is CSARAQGHLRGYTF. In DNA form, the CDR3 reads TGCAGTGCTAGGGCACAGGGCCACCTCCGCGGCTACACCTTC.

The rearrangement uses TRBV4-1 and TRBJ2-7; D gene unclear. With 1 base removed from V and 0 bases from J, the gap between germline ends came to 10 bases. The CDR3 spans 15 residues. Germline CDR1 and CDR2: MGHRA and YSYEKL. The chain's CDR3 is CASSQVSGRSYEQYF. The CDR3 DNA follows: TGCGCCAGCAGCCAAGTGTCAGGACGCTCCTACGAGCAGTACTTC.

This clonotype was counted only a few times. V and J are TRBV6-2 or TRBV6-3 and TRBJ2-5; D not resolved. The CDR3 contains 12 residues. In germline, CDR1 is MNHEY, CDR2 SVGEGT. V was shortened by 7 bases and J by 5 bases, with 11 bases between the two germline ends. CDR3 in DNA: TGTGCCAGCACCTCCGTCGGGGAGACCCAGTACTTC. It is translated as CASTSVGETQYF.

The chain recombines TRBV12-3 or TRBV12-4 with TRBJ2-3; 9 nucleotides match TRBD2. V was clipped by 6 bases and J by 3 bases; unmatched bases: 7. This CDR3 is 15 amino acids long. CDR3 loop: CASSFRSGGTDTQYF. CDR3 DNA: TGTGCCAGCAGCTTTCGCAGCGGGGGGACAGATACGCAGTATTTT.

V is TRBV20-1 and J is TRBJ2-7; D not resolved. Germline V lookup: CDR1 DFQATT, CDR2 SNEGSKA (reference sequence). V lost 3 bases to trimming and J lost 5 bases, with 11 bases between them. The CDR3 sequence is 12 residues long. The CDR3 nucleotides are TGCAGTGCTAGCCCCGGTTCGAACGAGCAGTACTTC. Protein: CSASPGSNEQYF.

The chain is built from TRBV12-3 or TRBV12-4 and TRBJ2-7, with D unclear. The CDR3 has 14 amino acids. V lost 5 bases and J lost 7, with 18 bases in between. The CDR3 spells CASSLRTQVPEQYF. CDR3 in DNA: TGTGCCAGCAGTCTTCGGACCCAAGTTCCGGAGCAGTACTTC.

This clonotype was detected only a few times. This rearrangement joins TRBV11-2 to TRBJ2-2; 8 nucleotides align to TRBD2. Germline assignment: CDR1 SGHAT and CDR2 FQNNGV. CDR3 length: 16 residues. V trimming: 5 bases; J trimming: 3 bases; junction bases outside the gene matches: 8. Written as DNA, the CDR3 is TGTGCCAGCAGCCCCACGGCGGGGGGCGACACCGGGGAGCTGTTTTTT. As protein: CASSPTAGGDTGELFF.

This chain links TRBV20-1 with TRBJ2-7; 8 positions match TRBD1. The trim removed 5 bases at V and 3 bases at J, leaving 12 bases unmatched. This CDR3 has 15 residues. Germline loops: CDR1 DFQATT, CDR2 SNEGSKA (reference sequence). CDR3 in amino acids: CSAEYTGTGIYEQYF. The CDR3 DNA sequence: TGCAGTGCTGAATATACCGGGACAGGTATCTACGAGCAGTACTTC.

This chain connects TRBV27 to TRBJ2-4; D call uncertain. The end of the DNA aligns better with TRBJ2-7, so the J call may be wrong. The CDR3 has 15 amino acids. Germline CDR1 reads MNHEY; CDR2 reads SMNVEV (reference sequence). The CDR3 loop is CASSLSPYPLYEQYF. The CDR3, as DNA: TGTGCCAGCAGTTTATCGCCCTATCCCCTCTACGAGCAGTACTTC.

As DNA, the CDR3 is TGTGCCAGCAGTTCCCCACCGGACGCTTCCTACGAGCAGTACTTC. It yields the protein CASSSPPDASYEQYF. The chain is built from TRBV28 and TRBJ2-7; D unresolved. Germline V gene lookup returns CDR1 MDHEN and CDR2 SYDVKM. The CDR3 covers 15 residues. V was cut by 4 bases and J by 1 base, with 14 bases left in between.

This clonotype was seen a handful of times. The chain carries TRBV12-3 or TRBV12-4 and TRBJ2-1; possible D gene TRBD1, 5 bases. CDR3 size: 13 residues. Trimming removed 4 bases at V and 6 bases at J, with 10 bases between. The CDR3 nucleotides read TGTGCCAGCAGTTCTAACAGGATCAATGAGCAGTTCTTC. It translates to CASSSNRINEQFF.

V is TRBV27 and J is TRBJ2-1; no definite D call. This CDR3 contains 14 residues. The germline V gene encodes CDR1 MNHEY and CDR2 SMNVEV (reference sequence). V lost 4 bases and J 2 bases, leaving 9 bases between the germline ends. The CDR3 is CASSSYRTYNEQFF. CDR3 in DNA: TGTGCCAGCAGTTCTTACAGAACCTACAATGAGCAGTTCTTC.

The chain is built from TRBV4-1 and TRBJ2-4; 8 nucleotides agree with TRBD1. Germline CDR1 reads MGHRA; CDR2 reads YSYEKL. The length of the CDR3 is 16 residues. The ends lost 1 base at V and 11 bases at J; junction bases unmatched: 13. The CDR3 spells CASSQVWTGSTNVQYF. CDR3 nucleotides: TGCGCCAGCAGCCAAGTCTGGACAGGGTCAACGAATGTTCAGTACTTC.